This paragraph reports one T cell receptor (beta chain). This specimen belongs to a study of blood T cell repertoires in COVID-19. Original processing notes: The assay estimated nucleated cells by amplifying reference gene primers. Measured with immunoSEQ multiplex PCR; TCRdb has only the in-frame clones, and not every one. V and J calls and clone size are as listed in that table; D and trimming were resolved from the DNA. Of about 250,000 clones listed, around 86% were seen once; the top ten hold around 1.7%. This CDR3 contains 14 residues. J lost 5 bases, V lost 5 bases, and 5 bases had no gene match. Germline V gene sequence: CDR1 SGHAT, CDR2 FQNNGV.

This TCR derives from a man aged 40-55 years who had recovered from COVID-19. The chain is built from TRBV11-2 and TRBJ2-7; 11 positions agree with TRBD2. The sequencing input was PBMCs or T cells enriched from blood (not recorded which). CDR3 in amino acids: CASSISGGADEQYF. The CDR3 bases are TGTGCCAGCAGCATTAGCGGGGGGGCCGACGAGCAGTACTTC. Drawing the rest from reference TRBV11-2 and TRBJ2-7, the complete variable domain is EAGVAQSPRYKIIEKRQSVAFWCNPISGHATLYWYQQILGQGPKLLIQFQNNGVVDDSQLPKDRFSAERLKGVDSTLKIQPAKLEDSAVYLCASSISGGADEQYFGPGTRLTVT.